This T cell receptor beta chain was recorded in a study of blood T cell repertoires in COVID-19. For the study at large: Samples taken during acute and convalescent COVID-19 were collected in the United States, Italy and Spain. T cells, B-cell-depleted T cells, or PBMCs supplied cDNA or gDNA.

The germline gives CDR1 SGDLS, CDR2 YYNGEE. CDR3 size: 16 residues. V lost 2 bases to trimming and J lost 0 bases, with 14 bases between them. The data were produced by immunoSEQ multiplex PCR, yet TCRdb's version contains in-frame clones alone and is incomplete. The data hold approximately 97,000 clones, with 86% observed a single time. Sequencing was done on a sample of peripheral blood. This clonotype was obtained from a woman of 80 years or more with acute or convalescent COVID-19. V and J are TRBV9 and TRBJ1-2, with D maybe TRBD1 (6 bases). The CDR3 DNA sequence: TGTGCCAGCAGCGTGCTTCCGACAGGAGCTAACTATGGCTACACCTTC. Its translation: CASSVLPTGANYGYTF.